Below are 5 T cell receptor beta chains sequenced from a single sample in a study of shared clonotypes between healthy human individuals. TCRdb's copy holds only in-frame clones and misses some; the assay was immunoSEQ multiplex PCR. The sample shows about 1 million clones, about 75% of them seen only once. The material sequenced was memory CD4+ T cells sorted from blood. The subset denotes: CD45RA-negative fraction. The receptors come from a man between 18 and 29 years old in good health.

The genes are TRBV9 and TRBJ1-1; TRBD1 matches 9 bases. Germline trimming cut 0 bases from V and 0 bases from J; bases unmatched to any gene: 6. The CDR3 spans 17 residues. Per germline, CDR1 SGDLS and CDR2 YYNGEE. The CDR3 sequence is CASSVDGTGTVNTEAFF. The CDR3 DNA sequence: TGTGCCAGCAGCGTAGATGGGACAGGGACGGTGAACACTGAAGCTTTCTTT.

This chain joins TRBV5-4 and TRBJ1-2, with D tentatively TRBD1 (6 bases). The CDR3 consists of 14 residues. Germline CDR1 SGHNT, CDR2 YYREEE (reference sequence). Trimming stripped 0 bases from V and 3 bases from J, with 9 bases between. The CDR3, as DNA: TGTGCCAGCAGCTTGGGGACAGTCGACTATGGCTACACCTTC. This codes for CASSLGTVDYGYTF.

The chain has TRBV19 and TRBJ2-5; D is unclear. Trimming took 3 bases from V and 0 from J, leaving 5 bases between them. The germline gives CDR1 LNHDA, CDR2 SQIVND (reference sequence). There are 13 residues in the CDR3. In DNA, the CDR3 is TGTGCCAGTAGTATTTTTGACCAAGAGACCCAGTACTTC. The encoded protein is CASSIFDQETQYF. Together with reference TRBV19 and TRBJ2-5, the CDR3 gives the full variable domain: DGGITQSPKYLFRKEGQNVTLSCEQNLNHDAMYWYRQDPGQGLRLIYYSQIVNDFQKGDIAEGYSVSREKKESFPLTVTSAQKNPTAFYLCASSIFDQETQYFGPGTRLLVL.

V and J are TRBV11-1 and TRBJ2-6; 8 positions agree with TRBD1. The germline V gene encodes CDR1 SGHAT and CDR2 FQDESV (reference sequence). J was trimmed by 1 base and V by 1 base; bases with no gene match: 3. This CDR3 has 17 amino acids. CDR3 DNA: TGTGCCAGCAGCTTAGACAGGGGGATTTCTGGGGCCAACGTCCTGACTTTC. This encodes CASSLDRGISGANVLTF.

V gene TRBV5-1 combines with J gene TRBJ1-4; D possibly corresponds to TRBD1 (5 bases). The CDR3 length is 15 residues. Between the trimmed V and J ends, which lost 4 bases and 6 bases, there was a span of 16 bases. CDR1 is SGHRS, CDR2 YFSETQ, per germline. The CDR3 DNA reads TGCGCCAGCAGCCCCCAGGGCGGGGACGATGAAAAACTGTTTTTT. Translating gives CASSPQGGDDEKLFF.